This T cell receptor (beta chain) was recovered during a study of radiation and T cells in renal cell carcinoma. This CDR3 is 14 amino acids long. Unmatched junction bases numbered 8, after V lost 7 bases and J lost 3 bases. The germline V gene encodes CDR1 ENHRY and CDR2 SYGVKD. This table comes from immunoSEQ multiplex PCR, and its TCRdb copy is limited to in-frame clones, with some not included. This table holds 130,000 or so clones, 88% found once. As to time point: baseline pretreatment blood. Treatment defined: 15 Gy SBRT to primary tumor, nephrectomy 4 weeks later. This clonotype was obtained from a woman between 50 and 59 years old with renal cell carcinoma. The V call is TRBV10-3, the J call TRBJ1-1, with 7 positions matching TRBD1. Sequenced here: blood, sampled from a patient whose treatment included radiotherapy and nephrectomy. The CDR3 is CAIKTTGRDTEAFF. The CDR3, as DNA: TGTGCCATCAAGACGACAGGGCGGGACACTGAAGCTTTCTTT.